This T cell receptor beta chain was captured in a study of shared clonotypes between healthy human individuals. The CDR3 runs 14 residues. V was shortened by 4 bases and J by 0 bases, with 12 bases between the two germline ends. CDR1 GTSNPN and CDR2 SVGIG come from the germline V gene (reference sequence). Naive CD8 populations comprised CD45RO-negative cells positively selected for CCR7, excluding terminally differentiated effector memory CD45RA+ cells. Concerning this clone: As yet, its antigen is unknown.

Study outcomes and limitations: For sorted subsets, rarefaction showed incomplete sequencing despite large depth. Clonotype sharing among donors was expected to depend on sequencing depth.

Libraries were prepared by immunoSEQ multiplex PCR; TCRdb keeps only in-frame clonotypes and omits some of them. The repertoire holds 1.5 million to 2.5 million clones, with approximately 95% as singletons. The sequenced sample consisted of naive CD8+ T cells sorted from blood. The rearrangement links TRBV30 to TRBJ1-1, with D possibly matching TRBD1 (5 bases). The source of this sequence is a man younger than 35 in good health. The DNA of the CDR3 is TGTGCCTGGACCCTGGACAAGATGAACACTGAAGCTTTCTTT. As protein: CAWTLDKMNTEAFF.